A selection of T cell receptor beta chains follows, all from one sample in a study of blood T cell repertoires in COVID-19. The data were produced by immunoSEQ multiplex PCR, yet TCRdb's version contains in-frame clones alone and is incomplete. Of roughly 200,000 clones listed, 84% were seen once; the top ten hold about 20%. The sequenced material came from peripheral blood. These receptors were collected from a human donor in a cohort sampled during active COVID-19. Each CDR3 is given with its conserved first and last residue. The D gene is left open where the match is weak. Clone size appears in some rows only: once, few, many, or a class for an expanded clone.

v_gene	d_gene	abundance	j_gene	CDR3nt	CDR3aa
TRBV2	NA	NA	TRBJ1-2	TGTGCCAGCACCTTGGTGGCAGGCGCGAACTATGGCTACACCTTC	CASTLVAGANYGYTF
TRBV2	NA	NA	TRBJ1-3	TGTGCCAGCAGTGTCGGGCGGATTGTGAGCGGCGTATTT	CASSVGRIVSGVF
TRBV11-1	NA	NA	TRBJ2-1	TGTGCCAGCAGCTTGAGCGGGCCGCAGTTCTTC	CASSLSGPQFF
TRBV4-2	TRBD2	NA	TRBJ2-3	TGTGCCAGCAGCCAAGACCGTGCGGGAGCAACAGATACGCAGTATTTT	CASSQDRAGATDTQYF
TRBV5-1	NA	NA	TRBJ2-1	TGCGCCAGCAAGGACTATTCCTACAATGAGCAGTTCTTC	CASKDYSYNEQFF
TRBV19	TRBD1	NA	TRBJ1-1	TGTGCCAGTTCCGACAGGGGGTTCGCCACTGAAGCTTTCTTT	CASSDRGFATEAFF
TRBV10-3	NA	NA	TRBJ2-3	TGTGCCATCAGTGAGTCTGTAGACACAGATACGCAGTATTTT	CAISESVDTDTQYF
TRBV7-3	NA	NA	TRBJ1-1	TGTGCCAGCAGCTCCCTCGGGAACACTGAAGCTTTCTTT	CASSSLGNTEAFF
TRBV10-3	TRBD1	NA	TRBJ1-2	TGTGCCATCAGTGAGGGACAGGATAACTATGGCTACACCTTC	CAISEGQDNYGYTF
TRBV6-2/TRBV6-3	NA	NA	TRBJ2-1	TGTGCCAGCAGTTATCCGGTAGGGCGGGGCTTTGAGCAGTTCTTC	CASSYPVGRGFEQFF
TRBV27	TRBD1	NA	TRBJ1-1	TGTGCCACCAAAATTGGACAGGCAAGAACTGAAGCTTTCTTT	CATKIGQARTEAFF
TRBV6-6	NA	few	TRBJ2-2	TGTGCCAGCAGTTACTCGAGCTCGAACACCGGGGAGCTGTTTTTT	CASSYSSSNTGELFF
TRBV7-6	TRBD2	NA	TRBJ2-1	TGTGCCAGCAGCAACGTTGGGGGGGGCTACAATGAGCAGTTCTTC	CASSNVGGGYNEQFF
TRBV19	TRBD2	NA	TRBJ2-1	TGTGCCAGTAGTATGGAGGGACTAGCAATCAATGAGCAGTTCTTC	CASSMEGLAINEQFF
TRBV5-1	NA	once	TRBJ2-1	TGCGCCAGCAGCGATCAGGTGTCGCAGTTCTTC	CASSDQVSQFF
TRBV15	NA	NA	TRBJ1-1	TGTGCCACCAGCAGAGGGCAGGATGAAGCTTTCTTT	CATSRGQDEAFF
TRBV29-1	NA	NA	TRBJ2-1	TGCAGCGTAATCTCCGGCACCGGGAACAATGAGCAGTTCTTC	CSVISGTGNNEQFF
TRBV19	NA	NA	TRBJ1-1	TGTGCCAGTAGTATAACAGGACAAAACATCCCTGAAGCTTTCTTT	CASSITGQNIPEAFF
TRBV2	NA	NA	TRBJ2-5	TGTGCCAGCAACGGGGGGCAGGAGACCCAGTACTTC	CASNGGQETQYF
TRBV7-6	TRBD2	NA	TRBJ2-1	TGTGCCAGCAGCTCAGGACTAGCGGGGGGGCATGAGCAGTTCTTC	CASSSGLAGGHEQFF
TRBV18	NA	NA	TRBJ1-4	TGTGCCAGCTCACCAATGACACCTGCTTCTAATGAAAAACTGTTTTTT	CASSPMTPASNEKLFF
TRBV19	TRBD1	few	TRBJ1-5	TGTGCCAGTAGTAAACGACAGGGATCCAGCAATCAGCCCCAGCATTTT	CASSKRQGSSNQPQHF
TRBV19	TRBD1	NA	TRBJ1-2	TGTGCCAGTACTCCCTCTCAGGGGGGTATCTATGGCTACACCTTC	CASTPSQGGIYGYTF